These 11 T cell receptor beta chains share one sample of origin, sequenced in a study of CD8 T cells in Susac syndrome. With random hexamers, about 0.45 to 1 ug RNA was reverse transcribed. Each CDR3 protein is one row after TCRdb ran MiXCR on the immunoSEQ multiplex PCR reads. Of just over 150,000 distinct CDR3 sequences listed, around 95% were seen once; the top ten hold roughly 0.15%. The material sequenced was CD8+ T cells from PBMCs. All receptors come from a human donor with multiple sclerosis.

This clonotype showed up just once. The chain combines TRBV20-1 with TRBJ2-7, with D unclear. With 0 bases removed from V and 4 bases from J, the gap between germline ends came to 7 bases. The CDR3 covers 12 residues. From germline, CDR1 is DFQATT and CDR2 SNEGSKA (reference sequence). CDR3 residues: CSARDWEYEQYF. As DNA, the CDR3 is TGCAGTGCTAGAGATTGGGAATACGAGCAGTACTTC.

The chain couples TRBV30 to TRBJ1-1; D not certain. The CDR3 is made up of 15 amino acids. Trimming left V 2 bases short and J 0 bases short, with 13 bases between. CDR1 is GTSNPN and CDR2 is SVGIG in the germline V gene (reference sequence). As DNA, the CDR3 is TGTGCCTGGAGTACCTGGCTTGGCCTGAACACTGAAGCTTTCTTT. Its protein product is CAWSTWLGLNTEAFF.

This CDR3 reads CASSTVPRRYNEQFF. Written as DNA, the CDR3 is TGTGCCAGCAGCACCGTACCCCGTCGCTACAATGAGCAGTTCTTC. This rearrangement joins TRBV5-6 to TRBJ2-1; no firm D call. The CDR3 has 15 residues. Germline V gene data show CDR1 as SGHDT and CDR2 as YYEEEE. Trimming left V 4 bases short and J 3 bases short, with 14 bases between.

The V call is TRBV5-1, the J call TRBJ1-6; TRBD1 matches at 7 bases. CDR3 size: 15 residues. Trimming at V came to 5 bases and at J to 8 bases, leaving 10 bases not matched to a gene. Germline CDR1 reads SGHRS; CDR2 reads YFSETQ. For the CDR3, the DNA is TGCGCCAGCAGGGACTACAGGGGCCTTGATTCACCCCTCCACTTT. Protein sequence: CASRDYRGLDSPLHF. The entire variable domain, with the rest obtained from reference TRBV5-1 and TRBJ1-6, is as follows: KAGVTQTPRYLIKTRGQQVTLSCSPISGHRSVSWYQQTPGQGLQFLFEYFSETQRNKGNFPGRFSGRQFSNSRSEMNVSTLELGDSALYLCASRDYRGLDSPLHFGNGTRLTVT.

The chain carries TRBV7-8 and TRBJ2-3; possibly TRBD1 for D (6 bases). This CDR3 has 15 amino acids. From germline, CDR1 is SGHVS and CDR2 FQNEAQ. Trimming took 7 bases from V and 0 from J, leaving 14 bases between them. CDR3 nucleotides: TGTGCCAGCAATAAGGGGGACACTAGCACAGATACGCAGTATTTT. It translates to CASNKGDTSTDTQYF.

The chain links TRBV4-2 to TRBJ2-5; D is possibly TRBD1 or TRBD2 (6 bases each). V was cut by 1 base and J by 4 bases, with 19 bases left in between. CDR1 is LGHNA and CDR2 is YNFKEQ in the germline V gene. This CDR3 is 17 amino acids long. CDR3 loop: CASSQGAGGGRGETQYF. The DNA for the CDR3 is TGTGCCAGCAGCCAAGGGGCCGGAGGGGGAAGGGGAGAGACCCAGTACTTC.

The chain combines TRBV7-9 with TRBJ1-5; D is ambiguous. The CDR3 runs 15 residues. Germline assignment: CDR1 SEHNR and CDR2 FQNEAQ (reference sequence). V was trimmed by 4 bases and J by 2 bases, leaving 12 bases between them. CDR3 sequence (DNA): TGTGCCAGCAGCTCCGGGCCCCTGGGCAATCAGCCCCAGCATTTT. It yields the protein CASSSGPLGNQPQHF. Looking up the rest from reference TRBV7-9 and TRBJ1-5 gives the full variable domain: DTGVSQNPRHKITKRGQNVTFRCDPISEHNRLYWYRQTLGQGPEFLTYFQNEAQLEKSRLLSDRFSAERPKGSFSTLEIQRTEQGDSAMYLCASSSGPLGNQPQHFGDGTRLSIL.

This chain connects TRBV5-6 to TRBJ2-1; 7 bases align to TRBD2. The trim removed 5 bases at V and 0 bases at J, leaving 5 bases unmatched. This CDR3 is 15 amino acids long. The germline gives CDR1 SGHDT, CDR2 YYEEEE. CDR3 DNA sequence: TGTGCCAGCAGTGTGGGGGGGAGCTCCTACAATGAGCAGTTCTTC. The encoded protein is CASSVGGSSYNEQFF.

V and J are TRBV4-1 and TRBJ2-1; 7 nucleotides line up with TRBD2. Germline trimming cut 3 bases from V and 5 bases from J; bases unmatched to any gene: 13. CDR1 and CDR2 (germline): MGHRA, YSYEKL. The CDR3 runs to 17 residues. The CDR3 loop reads CASSQRHRMAGDNEQFF. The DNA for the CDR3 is TGCGCCAGCAGCCAGAGGCACCGGATGGCGGGGGACAATGAGCAGTTCTTC.

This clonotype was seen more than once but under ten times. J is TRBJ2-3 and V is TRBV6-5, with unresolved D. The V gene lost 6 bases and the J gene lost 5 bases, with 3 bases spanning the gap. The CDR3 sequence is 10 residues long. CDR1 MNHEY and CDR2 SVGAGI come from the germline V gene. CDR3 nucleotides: TGTGCCAGCAGGCAAGATACGCAGTATTTT. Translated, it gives CASRQDTQYF.

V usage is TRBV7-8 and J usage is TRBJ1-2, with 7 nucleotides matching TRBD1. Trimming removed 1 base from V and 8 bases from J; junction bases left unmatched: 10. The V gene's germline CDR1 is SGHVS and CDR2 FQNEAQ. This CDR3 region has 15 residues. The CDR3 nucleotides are TGTGCCAGCAGCTTAGATAGGACAGGTTCGAAAGGCTACACCTTC. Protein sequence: CASSLDRTGSKGYTF.